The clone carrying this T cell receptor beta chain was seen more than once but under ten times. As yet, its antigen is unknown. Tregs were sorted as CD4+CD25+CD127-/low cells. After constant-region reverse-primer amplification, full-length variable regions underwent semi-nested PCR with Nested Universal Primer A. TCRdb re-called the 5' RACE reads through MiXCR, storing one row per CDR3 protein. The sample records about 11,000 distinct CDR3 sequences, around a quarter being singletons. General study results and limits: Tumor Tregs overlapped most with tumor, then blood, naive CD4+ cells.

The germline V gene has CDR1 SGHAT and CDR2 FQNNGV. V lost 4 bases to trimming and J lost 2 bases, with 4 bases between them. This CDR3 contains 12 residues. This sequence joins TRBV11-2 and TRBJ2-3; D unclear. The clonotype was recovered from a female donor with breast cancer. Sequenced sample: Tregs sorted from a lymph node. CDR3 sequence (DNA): TGTGCCAGCAGCTCTCACACAGATACGCAGTATTTT. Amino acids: CASSSHTDTQYF.